The next 19 T cell receptor beta chains were all read from a single sample in a study of identical twins' blood T cells. TCRdb passed the 5' RACE reads through MiXCR, listing each CDR3 protein once. The sample holds about 370,000 distinct CDR3 sequences; over 25% are singletons and the top ten take around 5.6%. The sequenced material came from PBMCs. Receptor source: a woman aged 18-55 years in good health.

This clonotype showed up just a few times. J is TRBJ1-1 and V is TRBV18, with 8 bases fitting TRBD1. Germline values: CDR1 KGHSH, CDR2 LQKENI. The CDR3 contains 14 residues. V lost 3 bases to trimming and J lost 6 bases; unmatched junction nucleotides: 6. The CDR3 protein is CASSPGPGGSEAFF. CDR3 bases: TGTGCCAGCTCACCGGGTCCAGGGGGCTCTGAAGCTTTCTTT. The whole variable domain, remainder taken from reference TRBV18 and TRBJ1-1, is NAGVMQNPRHLVRRRGQEARLRCSPMKGHSHVYWYRQLPEEGLKFMVYLQKENIIDESGMPKERFSAEFPKEGPSILRIQQVVRGDSAAYFCASSPGPGGSEAFFGQGTRLTVV.

The chain has TRBV9 and TRBJ2-1, with 7 bases matching TRBD1. J lost 5 bases, V lost 5 bases, and 10 bases had no gene match. The CDR3 runs 15 residues. Per the germline V gene, CDR1 is SGDLS and CDR2 is YYNGEE. The chain's CDR3 is CASRSPGQTNNEQFF. The CDR3 DNA is TGTGCCAGCAGGTCCCCGGGACAGACTAACAATGAGCAGTTCTTC.

This clonotype has more than one count but fewer than ten. This chain joins TRBV20-1 and TRBJ2-1, with TRBD2 identical over 7 bases. V dropped 1 base and J dropped 0; count of bases not matched to a gene: 6. From germline, CDR1 is DFQATT and CDR2 SNEGSKA (reference sequence). This CDR3 region has 16 residues. CDR3 sequence: CSARVASGSSYNEQFF. CDR3 bases: TGCAGTGCTAGAGTAGCTAGCGGTAGCTCCTACAATGAGCAGTTCTTC.

This clonotype was counted only a few times. The CDR3 loop is CSLTGLGSYEQYF. For the CDR3, the DNA is TGCAGCCTCACCGGACTAGGATCCTACGAGCAGTACTTC. The chain carries TRBV20-1 and TRBJ2-7; 7 nucleotides agree with TRBD2. The germline V gene encodes CDR1 DFQATT and CDR2 SNEGSKA (reference sequence). This CDR3 is 13 amino acids long.

This clonotype has a count of ten or more. The rearrangement joins TRBV2 to TRBJ1-2; no reliable D call. Trimming removed 6 bases at V and 8 bases at J, with 16 bases between. CDR3 size: 13 residues. Germline CDR1 is SNHLY and CDR2 is FYNNEI. The CDR3 loop reads CASSDDRTSGYTF. CDR3 coding DNA: TGTGCCAGCAGCGATGACCGGACGTCAGGCTACACCTTC.

This clonotype has more than one count but fewer than ten. The chain uses TRBV20-1 and TRBJ1-5; 7 positions match TRBD1. Looked up from germline, CDR1 is DFQATT and CDR2 is SNEGSKA (reference sequence). The CDR3 runs to 14 residues. J gave up 6 bases and V 2 bases, and 7 bases lay outside the gene matches. CDR3 sequence (DNA): TGCAGTGCTAGATGCAGACAGGGCGGTCAGCCCCAGCATTTT. Its protein is CSARCRQGGQPQHF.

The sample holds one count of this clonotype. One end of the junction does not line up with germline, which may come from a read error. The chain recombines TRBV3-1 with TRBJ2-2; D is ambiguous. The CDR3 spans 19 residues. Germline V CDR1 and CDR2: LGHDT, YNNKEL (reference sequence). The CDR3 reads CASNQDPLLPIPRTGELFF. CDR3 sequence (DNA): TGTGCCAGCAACCAAGACCCACTACTACCGATCCCGAGGACCGGGGAGCTGTTTTTT.

Points on this clonotype: This may stem from a read error, because a much larger clone lies one nucleotide away. The CDR3 sequence: CASSLDGGLGERLFF. The CDR3, as DNA: TGTGCCAGCAGCTTAGATGGGGGGCTCGGAGAAAGACTGTTTTTT. The chain employs TRBV11-2 and TRBJ1-4, with a possible D match to TRBD1 (6 bases). The CDR3 spans 15 residues. Germline V lookup: CDR1 SGHAT, CDR2 FQNNGV.

This clonotype was picked up a small number of times. The CDR3 sequence: CSVGGGQADTQYF. The CDR3 DNA is TGCAGTGTTGGGGGGGGCCAGGCAGATACGCAGTATTTT. V gene TRBV20-1 combines with J gene TRBJ2-3; tentatively, D is TRBD2 (7 bases). The CDR3 length is 13 residues. V shed 7 bases and J shed 4 bases, with 15 bases lying between them. Germline CDR1 DFQATT, CDR2 SNEGSKA (reference sequence).

There are a few counts of this clonotype. The chain's CDR3 is CASSERGTAYNEQFF. The CDR3 bases are TGTGCCAGCAGCGAGCGGGGGACCGCCTACAATGAGCAGTTCTTC. J is TRBJ2-1 and V is TRBV9, with 8 bases fitting TRBD2. The CDR3 has 15 amino acids. Germline V lookup: CDR1 SGDLS, CDR2 YYNGEE. V trimming: 3 bases; J trimming: 2 bases; junction bases outside the gene matches: 4. Together with reference TRBV9 and TRBJ2-1, the CDR3 gives the full variable domain: DSGVTQTPKHLITATGQRVTLRCSPRSGDLSVYWYQQSLDQGLQFLIQYYNGEERAKGNILERFSAQQFPDLHSELNLSSLELGDSALYFCASSERGTAYNEQFFGPGTRLTVL.

J is TRBJ1-1 and V is TRBV29-1; unclear D gene. Germline CDR1 and CDR2: SQVTM and ANQGSEA. V was clipped by 5 bases and J by 7 bases, with 14 bases between them. The CDR3 sequence is 12 residues long. The CDR3 nucleotides are TGCAGCGTTCAACGGGATGCGGGTGAAGCTTTCTTT. Translating gives CSVQRDAGEAFF.

The chain employs TRBV9 and TRBJ1-2; D not resolved. V lost 0 bases and J 7 bases, leaving 13 bases between the germline ends. The CDR3 has 14 residues. Germline V gene data show CDR1 as SGDLS and CDR2 as YYNGEE. The CDR3 DNA reads as TGTGCCAGCAGCGTAGAGCCCAGGATCGGTGGCTACACCTTC. Amino acid sequence: CASSVEPRIGGYTF.

The V gene is TRBV18, the J gene TRBJ1-1, with a possible D match to TRBD1 (5 bases). The length of the CDR3 is 17 residues. The V gene lost 2 bases and the J gene lost 0 bases, with 16 bases spanning the gap. CDR1 and CDR2 (germline): KGHSH, LQKENI. DNA for the CDR3: TGTGCCAGCTCACCATACGGGGGAGGGGCGATGAACACTGAAGCTTTCTTT. Protein product: CASSPYGGGAMNTEAFF.

The chain uses TRBV29-1 and TRBJ1-2, with D possibly TRBD1 on 6 matching bases. Trimming removed 6 bases at V and 4 bases at J, with 21 bases between. The CDR3 contains 15 residues. Germline V CDR1 and CDR2: SQVTM, ANQGSEA. In DNA, the CDR3 is TGCAGCGTACCTCGAAGGCAGGGGATTTCCTATGGCTACACCTTC. It specifies CSVPRRQGISYGYTF. Complete variable domain (other parts from reference TRBV29-1 and TRBJ1-2): SAVISQKPSRDICQRGTSLTIQCQVDSQVTMMFWYRQQPGQSLTLIATANQGSEATYESGFVIDKFPISRPNLTFSTLTVSNMSPEDSSIYLCSVPRRQGISYGYTFGSGTRLTVV.

The chain joins TRBV25-1 to TRBJ2-1, with TRBD2 as a possible D gene (6 bases). The CDR3 consists of 15 residues. The germline gives CDR1 MGHDK, CDR2 SYGVNS. With 4 bases removed from V and 8 bases from J, the gap between germline ends came to 18 bases. The CDR3 spells CASSAGTQYIDEQFF. CDR3 sequence (DNA): TGTGCCAGCAGTGCCGGGACTCAGTACATCGATGAGCAGTTCTTC.

V is TRBV2 and J is TRBJ1-1; D might be TRBD1 (6 bases). CDR3 size: 15 residues. In germline, CDR1 is SNHLY, CDR2 FYNNEI. The V end was cut by 5 bases, the J end by 1 base, with 14 bases between. Here the CDR3 DNA reads TGTGCCAGCAGTTTATTCCGACAGGCGAACACTGAAGCTTTCTTT. Its protein product is CASSLFRQANTEAFF.

This clonotype was recorded many times. The chain joins TRBV13 to TRBJ2-1; D not resolved. V lost 6 bases and J 7 bases, leaving 1 base between the germline ends. CDR1 is PRHDT, CDR2 FYEKMQ, per germline (reference sequence). The CDR3 extends over 9 amino acids. CDR3: CASRNEQFF. In nucleotides, the CDR3 is TGTGCCAGCAGGAATGAGCAGTTCTTC.

This clonotype came up a few times. The genes are TRBV10-3 and TRBJ1-1; 7 nucleotides line up with TRBD1. Germline V gene data show CDR1 as ENHRY and CDR2 as SYGVKD. The V and J ends lost 3 bases and 4 bases, in that order; junction bases with no gene match: 5. This CDR3 contains 14 residues. CDR3 in DNA: TGTGCCATCAGTGAACCAGGGGGGTCCACTGAAGCTTTCTTT. Protein: CAISEPGGSTEAFF.

The V gene is TRBV3-1, the J gene TRBJ2-1, with no clear D. The CDR3 sequence is 15 residues long. Germline loops: CDR1 LGHDT, CDR2 YNNKEL (reference sequence). V dropped 3 bases and J dropped 0 bases, with 9 bases sitting between them. The CDR3 region is CASSQDQFSYNEQFF. The CDR3, as DNA: TGTGCCAGCAGCCAGGACCAATTCTCCTACAATGAGCAGTTCTTC.